These 32 T cell receptor beta chains share one sample of origin, sequenced in a study of blood T cell repertoires in COVID-19. Clones were read by immunoSEQ multiplex PCR, and TCRdb kept only the in-frame ones, dropping some. The data show approximately 180,000 clones, 70% to 85% seen once. Material for sequencing was PBMCs or T cells enriched from blood (not recorded which). The source of these receptors is a woman aged 50 to 60 who had recovered from COVID-19.

The chain employs TRBV6-4 and TRBJ2-3; 8 bases agree with TRBD1. V shed 3 bases and J 0 bases; nucleotides not matched to a gene: 2. CDR1 and CDR2 (germline): MRHNA, SNTAGT. CDR3 length equals 15 residues. CDR3 loop: CASSEQGGSTDTQYF. CDR3 nucleotides: TGTGCCAGCAGTGAACAGGGGGGAAGCACAGATACGCAGTATTTT.

The chain links TRBV28 to TRBJ2-5; 9 bases match TRBD1. V shed 4 bases and J 5 bases; nucleotides not matched to a gene: 8. The CDR3 has 15 residues. The germline V gene has CDR1 MDHEN and CDR2 SYDVKM. The CDR3 nucleotides are TGTGCCAGCAGTTCGCAATGGACAGGGGTGGAGACCCAGTACTTC. Protein product: CASSSQWTGVETQYF.

The V call is TRBV12-3 or TRBV12-4, the J call TRBJ2-5; 7 nucleotides line up with TRBD1. The ends lost 4 bases at V and 5 bases at J; junction bases unmatched: 4. CDR3 length equals 13 residues. In DNA, the CDR3 is TGTGCCAGCAGTTCCTCCAGGGGGGAGACCCAGTACTTC. Protein sequence: CASSSSRGETQYF.

The V call is TRBV6-6, the J call TRBJ2-1; 9 positions agree with TRBD2. The germline V gene encodes CDR1 MNHNY and CDR2 SVGAGI (reference sequence). J lost 7 bases, V lost 7 bases, and 11 bases had no gene match. CDR3 length: 15 amino acids. The CDR3 DNA follows: TGTGCCAGCAACCCGGGACTAGCCCATACTAATGAGCAGTTCTTC. As protein: CASNPGLAHTNEQFF.

The V call is TRBV19, the J call TRBJ2-5; D is possibly TRBD2 (6 bases). The germline V and J ends were trimmed by 5 bases and 5 bases, with 12 bases remaining between them. The CDR3 contains 13 residues. CDR1 LNHDA and CDR2 SQIVND come from the germline V gene (reference sequence). CDR3 sequence reads: CASSRVGGETQYF. As DNA, the CDR3 is TGTGCCAGTAGTCGAGTTGGGGGGGAGACCCAGTACTTC.

This chain links TRBV3-1 (or the pseudogene TRBV3-2) with TRBJ1-5, with 9 bases matching TRBD1. V dropped 1 base and J dropped 9; count of bases not matched to a gene: 7. This CDR3 has 15 amino acids. Germline assignment: CDR1 LGHDT and CDR2 YNNKEL (reference sequence). The CDR3 coding sequence is TGTGCCAGCAGCCAAGCGTGGGACAGGGAAGGGCCCCAGCATTTT. The encoded protein is CASSQAWDREGPQHF.

This chain links TRBV7-9 with TRBJ1-4, with D possibly matching TRBD1 (6 bases). V lost 4 bases, J lost 8 bases, and 23 bases lay in between. Germline assignment: CDR1 SEHNR and CDR2 FQNEAQ (reference sequence). The CDR3 has 17 residues. CDR3 coding DNA: TGTGCCAGCAGCTCTCCCGGTCGCGGGGGCGGACAGGAAAAACTGTTTTTT. Translated, it gives CASSSPGRGGGQEKLFF.

The rearrangement uses TRBV5-1 and TRBJ1-6; a weak D match, TRBD1 (6 bases). Germline CDR1 is SGHRS and CDR2 is YFSETQ. Trimming stripped 1 base from V and 7 bases from J, with 6 bases between. The CDR3 extends over 13 amino acids. The CDR3 here is CASSLQGNSPLHF. As DNA, the CDR3 is TGCGCCAGCAGCTTGCAGGGGAATTCACCCCTCCACTTT.

The J gene is TRBJ1-3, the V gene TRBV7-2, with D unresolved. Trimming removed 0 bases from V and 1 base from J, with 7 bases in between. The germline CDR1 and CDR2 sequences are SGHTA and FQGNSA. The CDR3 consists of 15 residues. CDR3 loop: CASSLARGSGNTIYF. The CDR3 DNA follows: TGTGCCAGCAGCTTAGCCCGGGGATCTGGAAACACCATATATTTT.

In its sample, this clone was seen a few times. V and J are TRBV9 and TRBJ1-6; 9 bases fit TRBD1. Germline CDR1 is SGDLS and CDR2 is YYNGEE. V lost 3 bases to trimming and J lost 5 bases; unmatched junction nucleotides: 6. This CDR3 comprises 16 residues. The CDR3 DNA sequence: TGTGCCAGCAGCGCCTACAGGGGGCTGCATAATTCACCCCTCCACTTT. Translation gives CASSAYRGLHNSPLHF.

The rearrangement links TRBV23-1 to TRBJ1-6; 9 nucleotides line up with TRBD1. TRBV23-1 is assigned to the ORF class and has an uncertain function. With V trimmed by 2 bases and J by 0 bases, 5 bases remained unmatched. The CDR3 consists of 18 residues. CDR3 bases: TGCGCCAGCAGTCAAGACAGGGGGATAAGCTCCTATAATTCACCCCTCCACTTT. Amino acid sequence: CASSQDRGISSYNSPLHF.

This clone has more than one count but fewer than ten. The chain links TRBV5-1 to TRBJ1-3; D possibly corresponds to TRBD1 (6 bases). The CDR3 spans 14 residues. V lost 3 bases, J lost 2 bases, and 9 bases lay in between. CDR1 is SGHRS, CDR2 YFSETQ, per germline. The CDR3: CASSSNRAGNTIYF. For the CDR3, the DNA is TGCGCCAGCAGCTCCAACAGGGCTGGAAACACCATATATTTT.

The chain combines TRBV9 with TRBJ2-3; 8 bases are shared with TRBD1. The CDR3 totals 17 residues. Germline V gene lookup returns CDR1 SGDLS and CDR2 YYNGEE. V lost 2 bases and J lost 1; bases outside the gene matches: 9. The CDR3 is CASSVDDRGGGTDTQYF. Here the CDR3 DNA reads TGTGCCAGCAGCGTTGACGACAGGGGAGGAGGCACAGATACGCAGTATTTT. The complete variable domain, with remaining parts taken from reference TRBV9 and TRBJ2-3, reads DSGVTQTPKHLITATGQRVTLRCSPRSGDLSVYWYQQSLDQGLQFLIQYYNGEERAKGNILERFSAQQFPDLHSELNLSSLELGDSALYFCASSVDDRGGGTDTQYFGPGTRLTVL.

The V gene is TRBV30, the J gene TRBJ2-1; 7 nucleotides line up with TRBD2. V lost 0 bases and J lost 6; bases outside the gene matches: 8. The CDR3 sequence is 15 residues long. The germline V gene encodes CDR1 GTSNPN and CDR2 SVGIG (reference sequence). CDR3 loop: CAWSVGGSLGNEQFF. CDR3 DNA: TGTGCCTGGAGTGTCGGGGGGAGTCTCGGCAATGAGCAGTTCTTC.

V usage is TRBV10-3 and J usage is TRBJ1-2; maybe TRBD1 (6 bases). The ends were cut back, 0 bases at V and 4 bases at J, with 18 bases in the middle. Per the germline V gene, CDR1 is ENHRY and CDR2 is SYGVKD. The CDR3 loop spans 17 amino acids. This chain's CDR3 is CAISESQAGATPYGYTF. The CDR3 bases are TGTGCCATCAGTGAGTCCCAAGCGGGGGCGACCCCCTATGGCTACACCTTC.

This clone was counted between two and nine times. The genes are TRBV18 and TRBJ1-2, with 7 bases lining up with TRBD1. Germline V CDR1 and CDR2: KGHSH, LQKENI. V shed 2 bases, J shed 8 bases, and the junction held 8 bases outside the gene matches. This CDR3 is 14 amino acids long. CDR3 amino acids: CASSPFDRDLGYTF. The CDR3, as DNA: TGTGCCAGCTCACCATTTGACAGGGACCTGGGCTACACCTTC. The complete variable domain, with remaining parts taken from reference TRBV18 and TRBJ1-2, reads NAGVMQNPRHLVRRRGQEARLRCSPMKGHSHVYWYRQLPEEGLKFMVYLQKENIIDESGMPKERFSAEFPKEGPSILRIQQVVRGDSAAYFCASSPFDRDLGYTFGSGTRLTVV.

The chain uses TRBV19 and TRBJ2-3; TRBD1 is a possible D gene (7 bases). Germline-derived CDR1 and CDR2 are LNHDA and SQIVND (reference sequence). Trimming cost V 7 bases and J 6 bases, with 20 bases left between them. The CDR3 is made up of 15 amino acids. The CDR3 here is CASMGIGGGEDTQYF. DNA of the CDR3: TGTGCCAGTATGGGAATAGGAGGGGGCGAGGATACGCAGTATTTT.

This clone was seen a few times. The chain carries TRBV29-1 and TRBJ2-7; 7 bases line up with TRBD2. The CDR3 contains 14 residues. Germline CDR1 reads SQVTM; CDR2 reads ANQGSEA. V was pared by 4 bases and J by 2 bases, with 8 bases of the junction left unmatched. DNA for the CDR3: TGCAGCGTTGGGGGCGGGAGCGCGGCCTACGAGCAGTACTTC. Protein product: CSVGGGSAAYEQYF.

The V and J genes are TRBV4-2 and TRBJ2-1, with TRBD2 identical over 11 bases. Germline CDR1 reads LGHNA; CDR2 reads YNFKEQ. The CDR3 length is 15 residues. Germline trimming cut 6 bases from V and 4 bases from J; bases unmatched to any gene: 5. The CDR3 nucleotides read TGTGCCAGCAGTTCGGGACTAGCGGATTACAATGAGCAGTTCTTC. Its translation: CASSSGLADYNEQFF.

This chain uses TRBV30 with TRBJ1-3; 9 bases are a match to TRBD1. The trim removed 1 base at V and 3 bases at J, leaving 4 bases unmatched. Germline V gene lookup returns CDR1 GTSNPN and CDR2 SVGIG (reference sequence). This CDR3 spans 15 amino acids. The CDR3 DNA sequence: TGTGCCTGGAGTGGACAGGGGGTCAGTGGAAACACCATATATTTT. Protein: CAWSGQGVSGNTIYF.

This clone has more than one count but fewer than ten. Other DNA sequences in this specimen translate into the identical CDR3. This rearrangement joins TRBV6-5 to TRBJ1-1; 8 bases agree with TRBD1. Germline CDR1 and CDR2: MNHEY and SVGAGI. Losses at the gene ends were 6 bases for V and 2 bases for J; bases not matched to a gene: 2. The CDR3 covers 13 residues. The CDR3 protein is CASRDRENTEAFF. In DNA, the CDR3 is TGTGCCAGCAGGGACAGGGAAAACACTGAAGCTTTCTTT.

The chain uses TRBV5-4 and TRBJ1-1; 10 bases match TRBD1. The CDR3 is made up of 14 amino acids. With V trimmed by 6 bases and J by 7 bases, 9 bases remained unmatched. From germline, CDR1 is SGHNT and CDR2 YYREEE (reference sequence). The CDR3 loop reads CASTIDRGRGEAFF. The CDR3 DNA reads TGTGCCAGCACCATCGACAGGGGGCGAGGTGAAGCTTTCTTT.

This chain connects TRBV28 to TRBJ2-7; TRBD2 is a possible D gene (7 bases). V was pared by 4 bases and J by 12 bases, with 16 bases between. The germline gives CDR1 MDHEN, CDR2 SYDVKM. This CDR3 is 12 amino acids long. The chain's CDR3 is CASSSSFGGRYF. The CDR3 region has the DNA TGTGCCAGCAGTTCCTCTTTCGGGGGGCGGTACTTC.

This chain uses TRBV30 with TRBJ1-2; 12 bases are a match to TRBD1. The V segment lost 4 bases and the J segment 6 bases; nucleotides outside the gene matches: 12. From germline, CDR1 is GTSNPN and CDR2 SVGIG (reference sequence). This CDR3 contains 16 residues. The CDR3 sequence: CAWIFGRGTGGNGYTF. The DNA for the CDR3 is TGTGCCTGGATCTTCGGCAGGGGGACAGGGGGCAATGGCTACACCTTC.

The chain couples TRBV19 to TRBJ2-1; 7 nucleotides align to TRBD2. The CDR3 has 17 amino acids. Germline V gene lookup returns CDR1 LNHDA and CDR2 SQIVND (reference sequence). Unmatched junction bases numbered 11, after V lost 6 bases and J lost 0 bases. The CDR3 DNA reads as TGTGCCAGTAGCACCGACGGGTGGGGGGGCTCCTACAATGAGCAGTTCTTC. The encoded protein is CASSTDGWGGSYNEQFF.

The gene calls are TRBV24-1 and TRBJ2-3; 11 bases agree with TRBD2. Germline V CDR1 and CDR2: KGHDR, SFDVKD. The junction had 16 bases not matched to a gene; V was cut back by 4 bases and J by 2 bases. The CDR3 totals 20 residues. For the CDR3, the DNA is TGTGCCACCAGTGACCGAAGCAAGATACTAGCGGGAGATTCCACAGATACGCAGTATTTT. Its protein product is CATSDRSKILAGDSTDTQYF.

This chain links TRBV30 with TRBJ2-3, with 7 bases aligning to TRBD2. The V gene's germline CDR1 is GTSNPN and CDR2 SVGIG (reference sequence). V lost 2 bases, J lost 1 base, and 6 bases stayed unmatched. This CDR3 region has 15 residues. CDR3 region: CAWSRLGLGTDTQYF. The DNA for the CDR3 is TGTGCCTGGAGTAGATTAGGACTAGGCACAGATACGCAGTATTTT. Full variable domain (rest looked up from reference TRBV30 and TRBJ2-3): SQTIHQWPATLVQPVGSPLSLECTVEGTSNPNLYWYRQAAGRGLQLLFYSVGIGQISSEVPQNLSASRPQDRQFILSSKKLLLSDSGFYLCAWSRLGLGTDTQYFGPGTRLTVL.

This clone appeared a single time. The genes are TRBV29-1 and TRBJ2-1; TRBD2 aligns across 10 bases. The CDR3 has 14 amino acids. Germline-derived CDR1 and CDR2 are SQVTM and ANQGSEA. The V gene end was trimmed by 7 bases and the J gene end by 9 bases; junction bases not matched to a gene: 12. The CDR3 reads CSEQAGGPLSEQFF. The CDR3 DNA is TGCAGCGAACAAGCGGGAGGGCCGCTCAGTGAGCAGTTCTTC.

This clone has only a few counts. In DNA, the CDR3 is TGTGCCAGCAGCCAACGGGTTATGAACACTGAAGCTTTCTTT. Translated, it gives CASSQRVMNTEAFF. The chain has TRBV3-1 (or the pseudogene TRBV3-2) and TRBJ1-1; D is unclear. CDR3 length equals 14 residues. Deletions cut 2 bases from V and 0 bases from J, with 7 bases between. Germline assignment: CDR1 LGHDT and CDR2 YNNKEL (reference sequence).

The genes are TRBV28 and TRBJ1-6; 8 bases are shared with TRBD1. The CDR3 runs to 15 residues. Germline V gene sequence: CDR1 MDHEN, CDR2 SYDVKM. The junction had 10 bases not matched to a gene; V was cut back by 6 bases and J by 9 bases. The CDR3 coding sequence is TGTGCCAGCAGCCTGAATACAGGGGGGCTTTCACCCCTCCACTTT. Translating it yields CASSLNTGGLSPLHF.

This chain connects TRBV14 to TRBJ2-1, with D maybe TRBD2 (6 bases). Trimming removed 1 base from V and 7 bases from J, with 17 bases in between. The CDR3 sequence is 16 residues long. Germline loops: CDR1 SGHDN, CDR2 FVKESK. CDR3 bases: TGTGCCAGCAGCCAAGGGGCGGGAAGAAGAGGGAATGAGCAGTTCTTC. Encoded protein: CASSQGAGRRGNEQFF. The full variable domain, in which reference TRBV14 and TRBJ2-1 provide the parts outside the CDR3, is EAGVTQFPSHSVIEKGQTVTLRCDPISGHDNLYWYRRVMGKEIKFLLHFVKESKQDESGMPNNRFLAERTGGTYSTLKVQPAELEDSGVYFCASSQGAGRRGNEQFFGPGTRLTVL.

V and J are TRBV4-2 and TRBJ2-2; D might be TRBD2 (5 bases). V shed 4 bases and J shed 0 bases, with 18 bases lying between them. The germline CDR1 and CDR2 sequences are LGHNA and YNFKEQ. The CDR3 length is 18 residues. The CDR3 DNA reads as TGTGCCAGCAGCCTCCCAGCGGTAAAGGCAACGAACACCGGGGAGCTGTTTTTT. Its translation: CASSLPAVKATNTGELFF.